The rows below give T cell receptor beta chains drawn from one sample of a study of Ad26.COV2.S vaccination and SARS-CoV-2 variants. Produced via immunoSEQ multiplex PCR; TCRdb's table is partial and in-frame only. The table has fewer than 900,000 clones, roughly 90% seen once. The input for sequencing was peripheral blood, taken in a trial of Ad26.COV2.S vaccine versus placebo. These receptor sequences come from a person aged 18-60 years who received the Ad26.COV2.S COVID-19 vaccine or a placebo. Both conserved end residues are part of each CDR3. Fields, in order: clone size, D gene, V gene, J gene, CDR3 DNA, CDR3 protein. A D gene is named only where the DNA matches it firmly. Clone size appears in some rows only: once, few, many, or a class for an expanded clone.

clone size: -
D gene: TRBD2
V gene: TRBV19
J gene: TRBJ2-1
CDR3 DNA: TGTGCCAGTAGTACACTAGCGGGAGGTCCCTACAATGAGCAGTTCTTC
CDR3 protein: CASSTLAGGPYNEQFF

clone size: -
D gene: -
V gene: TRBV6-5
J gene: TRBJ2-3
CDR3 DNA: TGTGCCAGCAGTTACTTTTGGGGAGATACGCAGTATTTT
CDR3 protein: CASSYFWGDTQYF

clone size: -
D gene: -
V gene: TRBV20-1
J gene: TRBJ1-2
CDR3 DNA: TGCAGTGCTTTCGGACAAGGAGGCTACACCTTC
CDR3 protein: CSAFGQGGYTF

clone size: -
D gene: -
V gene: TRBV21-1
J gene: TRBJ2-3
CDR3 DNA: TGTGCCAGCAGAATGTGCCACACAGATACGCAGTATTTT
CDR3 protein: CASRMCHTDTQYF

clone size: -
D gene: -
V gene: TRBV18
J gene: TRBJ2-1
CDR3 DNA: TGTGCCAGCTCACCGACTAGTGATGAGCAGTTCTTC
CDR3 protein: CASSPTSDEQFF

clone size: -
D gene: -
V gene: TRBV7-2
J gene: TRBJ2-2
CDR3 DNA: TGTGCCAGCACGTCCGGACCCACCGGGGAGCTGTTTTTT
CDR3 protein: CASTSGPTGELFF

clone size: -
D gene: -
V gene: TRBV5-1
J gene: TRBJ1-1
CDR3 DNA: TGCGCCAGCAGCTTGGCCTCAGGGATGGGGAACACTGAAGCTTTCTTT
CDR3 protein: CASSLASGMGNTEAFF

clone size: -
D gene: TRBD2
V gene: TRBV19
J gene: TRBJ2-1
CDR3 DNA: TGTGCCAGTAGTATCCTTAGCGGGGCCCCCTACAATGAGCAGTTCTTC
CDR3 protein: CASSILSGAPYNEQFF

clone size: -
D gene: -
V gene: TRBV6-2/TRBV6-3
J gene: TRBJ2-2
CDR3 DNA: TGTGCCAGCAGTTCAGGGGGGGTGTACGCCGGGGAGCTGTTTTTT
CDR3 protein: CASSSGGVYAGELFF

clone size: once
D gene: TRBD2
V gene: TRBV14
J gene: TRBJ2-5
CDR3 DNA: TGTGCCAGCAGCGCGAACTCCGGGACTACTCCAGAGACCCAGTACTTC
CDR3 protein: CASSANSGTTPETQYF

clone size: once
D gene: TRBD1
V gene: TRBV5-1
J gene: TRBJ2-3
CDR3 DNA: TGCGCCAGCAGCGGGGGGACAGGGAGTTCAGATACGCAGTATTTT
CDR3 protein: CASSGGTGSSDTQYF

clone size: -
D gene: -
V gene: TRBV11-1
J gene: TRBJ2-7
CDR3 DNA: TGTGCCAGCAGCTTACTCCGTAACGAGCAGTACTTC
CDR3 protein: CASSLLRNEQYF

clone size: once
D gene: -
V gene: TRBV12-5
J gene: TRBJ1-3
CDR3 DNA: TGTGCTAGTGGCCCTGGGCAGGGCTCTGGAAACACCATATATTTT
CDR3 protein: CASGPGQGSGNTIYF

clone size: -
D gene: -
V gene: TRBV10-3
J gene: TRBJ1-1
CDR3 DNA: TGTGCCATCAGCAGGGCTGAGGGCACTGAAGCTTTCTTT
CDR3 protein: CAISRAEGTEAFF

clone size: -
D gene: -
V gene: TRBV10-3
J gene: TRBJ2-3
CDR3 DNA: TGTGCCATCAGTGAGTCACAGGGAAGGGCAGATACGCAGTATTTT
CDR3 protein: CAISESQGRADTQYF

clone size: once
D gene: -
V gene: TRBV7-2
J gene: TRBJ2-1
CDR3 DNA: TGTGCCAGCAGCCTAACTCCCTGGATGGTCAATGAGCAGTTCTTC
CDR3 protein: CASSLTPWMVNEQFF

clone size: -
D gene: TRBD2
V gene: TRBV6-5
J gene: TRBJ2-7
CDR3 DNA: TGTGCCAGCAGTTATCAGCCGGGAGGATCATACGAGCAGTACTTC
CDR3 protein: CASSYQPGGSYEQYF

clone size: -
D gene: TRBD2
V gene: TRBV7-2
J gene: TRBJ2-7
CDR3 DNA: TGTGCCAGCAGCTCCAGAGCCGGGACTAGCGGGGGCCACGAGCAGTACTTC
CDR3 protein: CASSSRAGTSGGHEQYF

clone size: few
D gene: -
V gene: TRBV3-1/TRBV3-2
J gene: TRBJ1-6
CDR3 DNA: TGTGCCAGCAGCGTGCGCGGGGGGGGGAAGTCACCCCTCCACTTT
CDR3 protein: CASSVRGGGKSPLHF

clone size: -
D gene: -
V gene: TRBV5-1
J gene: TRBJ2-5
CDR3 DNA: TGCGCCAGCACCAAGACTAGTGGAGAGACCCAGTACTTC
CDR3 protein: CASTKTSGETQYF

clone size: -
D gene: -
V gene: TRBV12-3/TRBV12-4
J gene: TRBJ1-2
CDR3 DNA: TGTGCCAGCAGTTTAGCTTTGGGGGGCTACACCTTC
CDR3 protein: CASSLALGGYTF

clone size: -
D gene: TRBD1
V gene: TRBV18
J gene: TRBJ2-7
CDR3 DNA: TGTGCCAGCTCACCAACCTTACAGGGGGCAGGGGCCGAGCAGTACTTC
CDR3 protein: CASSPTLQGAGAEQYF